These 3 T cell receptor delta chains share one sample of origin, sequenced in a study of gamma-delta T cells after stem cell transplantation. TCRdb re-called the RT-PCR reads via CATT. The data show around 2,500 delta-chain clones, with around 40% seen just once and 21% held by the top ten. The sequencing input was gamma-delta T cells. Receptor source: a human donor. It is not recorded whose cells these are; they may come from a transplant donor.

The V call is TRDV2, the J call TRDJ1; 9 positions agree with TRDD3. The CDR3 sequence is 17 residues long. The germline gives CDR1 GEAIGNYY, CDR2 EKD. With V trimmed by 3 bases and J by 0 bases, 10 bases remained unmatched. The CDR3 nucleotides read TGTGCCTGTGACTTCTTGGGGGATAACATAGACACCGATAAACTCATCTTT. Amino acids: CACDFLGDNIDTDKLIF.

Points on this clone: A single base separates this from a much larger clone, so it may be a read error. This chain uses TRDV2 with TRDJ1; 10 nucleotides align to TRDD3. This CDR3 comprises 18 residues. CDR1 GEAIGNYY and CDR2 EKD come from the germline V gene. J lost 0 bases, V lost 0 bases, and 9 bases had no gene match. The CDR3 here is CACDTVQGDTLYTDKLIF. The CDR3 DNA reads as TGTGCCTGTGACACCGTACAGGGGGATACGTTGTACACCGATAAACTCATCTTT.

Of note for this clone: This may be a read error, as it is one base from a much larger clone. This chain joins TRDV2 and TRDJ1, with 8 bases identical to TRDD3. Trimming at V came to 4 bases and at J to 3 bases, leaving 12 bases not matched to a gene. Germline CDR1 and CDR2: GEAIGNYY and EKD. This CDR3 is 16 amino acids long. CDR3 amino acids: CACEPLGGTVADKLIF. The CDR3 DNA is TGTGCCTGTGAACCACTGGGGGGTACTGTTGCCGATAAACTCATCTTT.